A single sample gave rise to the 2 T cell receptor beta chains below, sequenced in a study of high-grade serous ovarian cancer treatment subgroups. Tumor tissue was taken before any definitive surgery or chemotherapy was given. TCRdb's copy holds only in-frame clones and misses some; the assay was immunoSEQ multiplex PCR. The repertoire holds some 7,700 clones, with 62% as singletons. The specimen sequenced was tumor tissue. These receptors all come from a human donor with high-grade serous ovarian cancer.

This clone is labeled as medium-sized (0.01 to 0.1%). The V gene is TRBV11-2, the J gene TRBJ1-1; the D is unclear. Per germline, CDR1 SGHAT and CDR2 FQNNGV. CDR3 length equals 12 residues. Trimming took 3 bases from V and 1 from J, leaving 3 bases between them. DNA of the CDR3: TGTGCCAGCAGCTTCGAGAACACTGAAGCTTTCTTT. This codes for CASSFENTEAFF. Variable domain in full (rest from reference TRBV11-2 and TRBJ1-1): EAGVAQSPRYKIIEKRQSVAFWCNPISGHATLYWYQQILGQGPKLLIQFQNNGVVDDSQLPKDRFSAERLKGVDSTLKIQPAKLEDSAVYLCASSFENTEAFFGQGTRLTVV.

This clone was seen only a few times. V gene TRBV10-2 combines with J gene TRBJ2-3; 11 positions agree with TRBD2. The CDR3 has 19 amino acids. Germline V gene lookup returns CDR1 WSHSY and CDR2 SAAADI. Trimming removed 8 bases from V and 1 base from J; junction bases left unmatched: 17. The CDR3 sequence: CASLAPGTSGYLGTDTQYF. The CDR3 nucleotides are TGCGCCAGCCTCGCCCCCGGGACTAGCGGATACCTTGGCACAGATACGCAGTATTTT.